The 32 T cell receptor beta chains below come from one sample, sequenced in a study of tumor-infiltrating lymphocytes in primary liver carcinoma. Both RNA and DNA were isolated together from around 20-30 mg of bulk tissue that had not been sorted. From about 530 ng total RNA, TCR beta cDNA was generated with a primer in the constant region. It was through three nested multiplex PCR rounds of slightly modified ARM-PCR that TCR beta libraries arose. The first two PCR rounds used TRBV1-TRBV30 primers with a Cbeta primer, around 10 cycles each. TCRdb redid the calling of the multiplex PCR reads with MiXCR, one entry per CDR3 protein. The table lists 70,000 to 85,000 distinct CDR3 sequences, about two thirds of them singletons, with roughly 13% in the top ten. Sequenced input: liver tumor tissue from sampling region 4. Subset here: tumor region T4, right-lateral pole. The receptors here all came from a woman aged 60-75 years with primary liver carcinoma and hepatitis B virus infection.

As concerns this clonotype: Compared with germline, one end of the junction differs, possibly owing to a read error. CDR3 loop: CATSQDIGTDTQYF. As DNA, the CDR3 is TGTGCCACCAGCCAAGATATCGGCACTGATACGCAGTATTTT. V gene TRBV14 combines with J gene TRBJ2-3; D gene ambiguous. Germline CDR1 SGHDN, CDR2 FVKESK. This CDR3 comprises 14 residues.

Worth noting for this clonotype: This may arise from a read error, as a much more abundant clone is one base away. J is TRBJ2-1 and V is TRBV7-9, with 13 bases aligning to TRBD2. The germline V gene encodes CDR1 SEHNR and CDR2 FQNEAQ (reference sequence). The trim removed 5 bases at V and 4 bases at J, leaving 8 bases unmatched. This CDR3 contains 17 residues. The DNA for the CDR3 is TGTGCCAGCAGCCCTGAGACTAGCGGGAGGACTTACAATGAGCAGTTCTTC. It encodes CASSPETSGRTYNEQFF.

A note on this clonotype: A junction end diverges from the germline sequence, so it may reflect a read error. The rearrangement uses TRBV6-1 and TRBJ1-1; D is undetermined. The CDR3 extends over 14 amino acids. Germline V gene lookup returns CDR1 MNHNS and CDR2 SASEGT. The CDR3 nucleotides read TGTGCCAGCAGTGGACATGTCGTGAACACTGAAGCCTTCTTT. Translating it yields CASSGHVVNTEAFF.

The chain employs TRBV28 and TRBJ2-1; TRBD2 aligns across 13 bases. CDR3 length: 17 residues. V trimming: 4 bases; J trimming: 13 bases; junction bases outside the gene matches: 16. Germline CDR1 reads MDHEN; CDR2 reads SYDVKM. The DNA of the CDR3 is TGTGCCAGCAGTTCTAGGACTAGCGGGAGTTTCTACAGTGAACAGTTCTTC. Residues: CASSSRTSGSFYSEQFF.

The V and J genes are TRBV20-1 and TRBJ2-7; 11 positions agree with TRBD2. V dropped 3 bases and J dropped 3; count of bases not matched to a gene: 10. The germline V gene has CDR1 DFQATT and CDR2 SNEGSKA (reference sequence). This CDR3 is built from 16 residues. This CDR3 is CSASQLLAGVSYEQYF. In nucleotides, the CDR3 is TGCAGTGCTAGCCAATTACTAGCGGGAGTAAGCTACGAGCAGTACTTC.

The chain employs TRBV5-1 and TRBJ2-3, with D perhaps matching TRBD1 (5 bases). The germline V gene has CDR1 SGHRS and CDR2 YFSETQ. The CDR3 contains 20 residues. Trimming stripped 0 bases from V and 5 bases from J, with 28 bases between. CDR3 residues: CASSLAPIQQVSRRIDTQYF. CDR3 coding DNA: TGCGCCAGCAGCTTGGCCCCAATCCAACAGGTTTCGCGGCGCATAGATACGCAGTATTTT.

Concerning this clonotype: One junction end disagrees with the germline gene, perhaps due to a read error. The chain uses TRBV24-1 and TRBJ2-3, with 10 bases lining up with TRBD2. The CDR3 runs to 16 residues. Germline assignment: CDR1 KGHDR and CDR2 SFDVKD. The CDR3 DNA reads TGTGCCACCAGTGAGGGTAGCGGGAGGCTCACAGATACGCAGTACTTT. Translated: CATSEGSGRLTDTQYF.

About this clonotype itself: A much larger clone differs by one base, so this may be a read error. The chain has TRBV5-1 and TRBJ1-2; D is unresolved. The ends were cut back, 0 bases at V and 5 bases at J, with 8 bases in the middle. The CDR3 totals 13 residues. Germline CDR1 reads SGHRS; CDR2 reads YFSETQ. CDR3 loop: CASSLGQKYGYTF. CDR3 nucleotide sequence: TGCGCCAGCAGCTTGGGGCAGAAGTATGGCTACACCTTC.

On this clonotype: At one end the junction does not follow the germline gene, possibly because of a read error. CDR3 residues: CASSLGAGGSDAQYF. The CDR3 DNA sequence: TGTGCCAGCAGCTTAGGAGCGGGAGGATCAGATGCGCAGTATTTT. This chain joins TRBV11-3 and TRBJ2-3; 9 nucleotides agree with TRBD2. The CDR3 contains 15 residues. Germline CDR1 is SGHNT and CDR2 is YENEEA.

Worth noting for this clonotype: Mismatch with germline at one junction end may stem from a read error. The J gene is TRBJ2-7, the V gene TRBV11-3, with 12 bases fitting TRBD1. Germline loops: CDR1 SGHNT, CDR2 YENEEA. The CDR3 runs to 15 residues. The CDR3 DNA reads as TGTGCTAGCAGCTTAGGGACAGGGGGCTCCCTCAAGCACTACTTC. Translating it yields CASSLGTGGSLKHYF.

Concerning this clonotype itself: A read error may account for a junction end that differs from germline. The V and J genes are TRBV6-2 or TRBV6-3 and TRBJ2-5; D call uncertain. This CDR3 is built from 17 residues. CDR1 and CDR2 from the germline V gene are MNHEY and SVGEGT. The CDR3 spells CTSSHLSIAGARETQYF. DNA of the CDR3: TGTACCAGCAGTCACCTCTCTATAGCAGGAGCACGAGAGACCCAGTACTTC.

This chain connects TRBV12-3 or TRBV12-4 to TRBJ2-3, with D unclear. V was trimmed by 1 base and J by 6 bases, leaving 17 bases between them. CDR3 length: 16 residues. As DNA, the CDR3 is TGTGCCAGCAGTTTAGGAGTCACCCCACAGCTTGATACGCAGTATTTT. It is translated as CASSLGVTPQLDTQYF.

On this clonotype itself: As the CDR3 is not closed by the conserved phenylalanine or tryptophan, this likely results from a read error. The chain recombines TRBV4-1 with TRBJ2-4, with D uncertain. The CDR3 sequence is 16 residues long. V shed 1 base and J shed 10 bases, with 20 bases lying between them. Germline CDR1 and CDR2: MGHRA and YSYEKL. DNA of the CDR3: TGCGCCAGCAGCCAAGGTCAATCCCAGCCGGTGAGGATTCAGTACCTC. This translates into CASSQGQSQPVRIQYL.

Details on this clonotype: This sequence may be a read error, since a much larger clone differs from it by one base. The CDR3 bases are TGCACCAGCAGCACAGGGACAGGGAGAGGGAATGAGCAGTTCTTC. Amino acids: CTSSTGTGRGNEQFF. V gene TRBV5-1 combines with J gene TRBJ2-1; 9 positions agree with TRBD1. The V gene's germline CDR1 is SGHRS and CDR2 YFSETQ. The CDR3 totals 15 residues.

The chain uses TRBV4-1 and TRBJ1-5; D is possibly TRBD1 (5 bases). V lost 6 bases and J lost 3, with 18 bases in between. Looked up from germline, CDR1 is MGHRA and CDR2 is YSYEKL. The CDR3 consists of 16 residues. In nucleotides, the CDR3 is TGCGCCAGCAGTCAAATAGGGGAGAAGTCCAATCAGCCCCAGCATTTT. It encodes CASSQIGEKSNQPQHF.

The chain employs TRBV18 and TRBJ1-4, with 10 positions matching TRBD1. The germline gives CDR1 KGHSH, CDR2 LQKENI. The CDR3 has 18 amino acids. The J segment lost 8 bases and the V segment lost 5 bases, leaving 17 bases of the junction unmatched. The CDR3 sequence is CASSSTGTGVYGGEKLFF. The CDR3 bases are TGTGCCAGCTCATCGACCGGGACAGGGGTCTACGGGGGCGAAAAACTGTTTTTT. Full variable domain (missing parts from reference TRBV18 and TRBJ1-4): NAGVMQNPRHLVRRRGQEARLRCSPMKGHSHVYWYRQLPEEGLKFMVYLQKENIIDESGMPKERFSAEFPKEGPSILRIQQVVRGDSAAYFCASSSTGTGVYGGEKLFFGSGTQLSVL.

Worth noting for this clonotype: Because the CDR3 is missing its conserved closing phenylalanine or tryptophan, this is likely a read error. Because the CDR3's place on the DNA is in doubt, the DNA is left out and the CDR3 is given as listed by TCRdb. The chain joins TRBV6-4 to TRBJ2-6; no check of the table's D call, TRBD1, against the DNA was made. Germline V lookup: CDR1 MRHNA, CDR2 SNTAGT. The CDR3 comprises 17 residues, both ends counted. The CDR3: CASSDSPGGSGANVLIS.

Only one count was recorded for this clonotype. This may stem from a read error, because a much larger clone lies one nucleotide away. The V and J genes are TRBV5-1 and TRBJ2-1; no clear D gene. Germline lookup yields CDR1 SGHRS and CDR2 YFSETQ. V lost 4 bases and J lost 1, with 18 bases in between. The CDR3 contains 17 residues. The DNA for the CDR3 is TGCGCCAGCAGCCCCCAAACTTCTATCGGGTCCTACAATGAGCAGTTCTTC. Amino acid sequence: CASSPQTSIGSYNEQFF. Filled out from reference TRBV5-1 and TRBJ2-1, the complete variable domain reads KAGVTQTPRYLIKTRGQQVTLSCSPISGHRSVSWYQQTPGQGLQFLFEYFSETQRNKGNFPGRFSGRQFSNSRSEMNVSTLELGDSALYLCASSPQTSIGSYNEQFFGPGTRLTVL.

Remarks on this clonotype: At one end, the junction sequence differs from germline, possibly due to a read error. The J gene is TRBJ2-1, the V gene TRBV12-3 or TRBV12-4; D remains unclear. The CDR3 runs to 13 residues. CDR3 region: CATSQSSYNEKFF. In DNA form, the CDR3 reads TGTGCCACCAGCCAATCCTCCTACAATGAGAAGTTCTTC.

Many counts were recorded for this clonotype. CDR3 bases: TGTGCCACCTTAGACAGGGGTAGCACAGATACGCAGTATTTT. Amino acids: CATLDRGSTDTQYF. The chain employs TRBV28 and TRBJ2-3; 8 nucleotides align to TRBD1. The V and J ends lost 10 bases and 0 bases, in that order; junction bases with no gene match: 6. This CDR3 is 14 amino acids long. CDR1 is MDHEN, CDR2 SYDVKM, per germline.

Comments on this clonotype: A single base separates this from a much larger clone, so it may be a read error. Without the conserved terminal phenylalanine or tryptophan, this CDR3 likely stems from a read error. The chain links TRBV7-9 to TRBJ1-5; 9 bases agree with TRBD1. J was trimmed by 5 bases and V by 1 base; bases with no gene match: 3. Germline V lookup: CDR1 SEHNR, CDR2 FQNEAQ (reference sequence). The CDR3 has 15 amino acids. CDR3 nucleotide sequence: TGTGCCAGCAGCTTAGTGGGACAGGGTCATCAGCCCCAGCATCTT. Encoded protein: CASSLVGQGHQPQHL.

Of note for this clonotype: Compared with germline, one end of the junction differs, possibly owing to a read error. CDR3 bases: TGTGTCAGCAGTCCTACGGGACAGGAGGCTTCACCCCTCCACTTT. The encoded protein is CVSSPTGQEASPLHF. The chain combines TRBV28 with TRBJ1-6; 8 bases agree with TRBD1. The CDR3 has 15 amino acids. CDR1 is MDHEN, CDR2 SYDVKM, per germline.

This sequence joins TRBV7-9 and TRBJ1-4; unclear D gene. Germline V lookup: CDR1 SEHNR, CDR2 FQNEAQ (reference sequence). There are 12 residues in the CDR3. V was pared by 5 bases and J by 10 bases, with 11 bases between. In DNA form, the CDR3 reads TGTGCCAGCAGCAATCCTATTGTAAAACTGTTTTTT. It codes for CASSNPIVKLFF.

This clonotype has just one count. In this CDR3 the conserved last residue, phenylalanine or tryptophan, is missing, so a read error is likely. The limits of the CDR3 on the DNA are not certain, so only TCRdb's listed CDR3 is given. The rearrangement links TRBV28 to TRBJ2-2; the D call TRBD2 from the table was never checked on the DNA. Germline CDR1 and CDR2: MDHEN and SYDVKM. The CDR3 region is 16 residues in length, termini included. The CDR3 spells CASSVGTATNTGEPYV.

In this sample, this clonotype turned up once. This chain uses TRBV11-1 with TRBJ2-5, with D hard to call. Germline V gene sequence: CDR1 SGHAT, CDR2 FQDESV (reference sequence). The V end lost 1 base, the J end lost 7 bases, and 16 bases lay between the germline ends. The CDR3 is 15 residues long. CDR3 residues: CASSLVDGSLRTQYF. In nucleotides, the CDR3 is TGTGCCAGCAGCTTAGTAGACGGCAGTCTAAGGACCCAGTACTTC.

This clonotype has a handful of counts. V usage is TRBV5-1 and J usage is TRBJ1-1, with D unclear. The CDR3 runs to 14 residues. Trimming removed 0 bases at V and 1 base at J, with 7 bases between. Germline-derived CDR1 and CDR2 are SGHRS and YFSETQ. This CDR3 reads CASSLAGGNTEAFF. The CDR3 DNA sequence: TGCGCCAGCAGCTTGGCGGGAGGGAACACTGAAGCTTTCTTT.

This clonotype was counted many times. The J gene is TRBJ1-1, the V gene TRBV28; a possible D gene is TRBD1 (6 bases). The CDR3 loop spans 15 amino acids. Germline-derived CDR1 and CDR2 are MDHEN and SYDVKM. V lost 7 bases, J lost 6 bases, and 21 bases lay in between. The CDR3 here is CASTPWRRGSPEAFF. In DNA form, the CDR3 reads TGTGCCAGCACCCCATGGCGCAGGGGAAGCCCTGAAGCTTTCTTT.

This clonotype was detected ten times or more. One junction end disagrees with the germline gene, perhaps due to a read error. The genes are TRBV10-3 and TRBJ1-1; 7 bases map to TRBD1. Germline CDR1 reads ENHRY; CDR2 reads SYGVKD. The CDR3 extends over 13 amino acids. CDR3 coding DNA: TGTGCCATCAGTCTGACAGGGAACGCTGAAGCTTTCTTT. This translates into CAISLTGNAEAFF.

CDR3 sequence: CASSLGSGSYNEQFF. The CDR3 DNA is TGTGCCAGCAGCTTAGGTTCGGGCTCCTACAATGAGCAGTTCTTC. The chain recombines TRBV7-2 with TRBJ2-1; D unresolved. This CDR3 region has 15 residues. The V and J ends lost 1 base and 0 bases respectively, with 7 bases between them. Germline-derived CDR1 and CDR2 are SGHTA and FQGNSA.

This clonotype was counted at least ten times. The chain recombines TRBV10-3 with TRBJ2-2, with a tentative D call TRBD2 (5 bases). The CDR3 runs to 17 residues. V gave up 9 bases and J gave up 4 bases, with 24 bases separating them. CDR1 is ENHRY, CDR2 SYGVKD, per germline. The chain's CDR3 is CAIKSGLNSGSTGELFF. In DNA form, the CDR3 reads TGTGCCATAAAATCCGGACTGAATAGTGGCTCCACCGGGGAGCTGTTTTTT.

This clonotype was recorded a few times. The V call is TRBV28, the J call TRBJ2-7; weak D call: TRBD1 (5 bases). Trimming stripped 3 bases from V and 1 base from J, with 16 bases between. Germline V gene sequence: CDR1 MDHEN, CDR2 SYDVKM. This CDR3 spans 16 amino acids. CDR3 nucleotide sequence: TGTGCCAGCAGTTTCCATCTAGGGGTACTATCCTACGAGCAGTACTTC. It codes for CASSFHLGVLSYEQYF.

Comments on this clonotype: The junction departs from germline at one end; a sequencing error may be responsible. The J gene is TRBJ2-4, the V gene TRBV6-1; 7 bases fit TRBD2. Per the germline V gene, CDR1 is MNHNS and CDR2 is SASEGT. This CDR3 is 15 amino acids long. CDR3 nucleotide sequence: TGTGCCAGCAGTGAAGACGGCGGGAGCTTGAACATACAGTACTTC. Translated: CASSEDGGSLNIQYF.